Following are 13 T cell receptor beta chains from one sample sequenced in a study of early T cells in non-severe SARS-CoV-2 infection. TCRdb re-called the 5' RACE reads through MiXCR, storing one row per CDR3 protein. The sample lists tens of thousands of distinct CDR3 sequences, 5.5% to 7.5% occurring once. The source material was whole blood. Receptors were obtained from an adult who was a healthcare worker with PCR-confirmed SARS-CoV-2 infection or an uninfected control (not recorded which).

The sample holds many counts of this clonotype. The chain joins TRBV7-2 to TRBJ2-3; D ambiguous. Germline loops: CDR1 SGHTA, CDR2 FQGNSA. Between the trimmed V and J ends, which lost 2 bases and 6 bases, there was a span of 6 bases. The CDR3 runs to 12 residues. The CDR3 sequence is CASSLFVDTQYF. The DNA of the CDR3 is TGTGCCAGCAGCTTATTTGTCGATACGCAGTATTTT.

This clonotype has at least ten counts. The chain employs TRBV28 and TRBJ2-5; the D is unclear. V lost 3 bases, J lost 2 bases, and 10 bases lay in between. The CDR3 sequence is 14 residues long. The V gene's germline CDR1 is MDHEN and CDR2 SYDVKM. In DNA form, the CDR3 reads TGTGCCAGCAGTTTCTTCGGGCAGCAAGAGACCCAGTACTTC. Translated: CASSFFGQQETQYF.

Ten or more counts support this clonotype. The genes are TRBV20-1 and TRBJ1-6; 7 bases fit TRBD1. The CDR3 has 14 amino acids. Per the germline V gene, CDR1 is DFQATT and CDR2 is SNEGSKA (reference sequence). J lost 9 bases, V lost 5 bases, and 10 bases had no gene match. CDR3 loop: CSARPGQSFSPLHF. CDR3 nucleotides: TGCAGTGCTCGTCCGGGACAGAGCTTTTCACCCCTCCACTTT.

This clonotype appeared a few times. V is TRBV7-9 and J is TRBJ2-1; D gene uncertain. The V end was cut by 4 bases, the J end by 2 bases, with 18 bases between. The CDR3 totals 17 residues. Per the germline V gene, CDR1 is SEHNR and CDR2 is FQNEAQ (reference sequence). This chain's CDR3 is CASSSTRLGATYNEQFF. The CDR3 coding sequence is TGTGCCAGCAGCTCCACTCGCCTAGGAGCCACCTACAATGAGCAGTTCTTC.

This clonotype was counted many times. The rearrangement links TRBV20-1 to TRBJ2-5; the match to TRBD2 covers 8 bases. There are 14 residues in the CDR3. The V gene's germline CDR1 is DFQATT and CDR2 SNEGSKA (reference sequence). V was pared by 4 bases and J by 2 bases, with 6 bases of the junction left unmatched. The CDR3 reads CSATIPGGQETQYF. In DNA form, the CDR3 reads TGCAGTGCTACCATACCGGGGGGGCAAGAGACCCAGTACTTC.

A few counts support this clonotype. The rearrangement links TRBV7-2 to TRBJ2-7; 7 nucleotides line up with TRBD1. The CDR3 extends over 15 amino acids. V lost 5 bases and J lost 3; bases outside the gene matches: 10. Germline V gene sequence: CDR1 SGHTA, CDR2 FQGNSA. In DNA, the CDR3 is TGTGCCAGCAGCCCGACAGGGACCCCCTACTACGAGCAGTACTTC. Amino acids: CASSPTGTPYYEQYF.

This clonotype was seen ten or more times. The rearrangement joins TRBV11-2 to TRBJ2-1, with 8 bases lining up with TRBD2. The V and J ends lost 1 base and 3 bases, in that order; junction bases with no gene match: 8. This CDR3 comprises 17 residues. In germline, CDR1 is SGHAT, CDR2 FQNNGV. CDR3: CASSLVWVAGNYNEQFF. The CDR3 DNA reads TGTGCCAGCAGCTTAGTTTGGGTAGCGGGGAACTACAATGAGCAGTTCTTC.

Many counts were recorded for this clonotype. The chain combines TRBV3-2 with TRBJ2-7; TRBD1, as called in the table, went unchecked against the DNA. TRBV3-2 is termed a pseudogene. The CDR3 is 16 residues long. CDR3 DNA: TGTGCCAGCAGCCAAGATCCAGGGGACACGCACTACGAGCAGTACTTC. Its protein product is CASSQDPGDTHYEQYF.

In its sample, this clonotype was seen many times. The genes are TRBV10-2 and TRBJ2-7; tentatively, D is TRBD2 (5 bases). This CDR3 region has 13 residues. Germline V CDR1 and CDR2: WSHSY, SAAADI. V dropped 6 bases and J dropped 8 bases, with 17 bases sitting between them. The CDR3 nucleotides read TGCGCCAGCAGCGCAGAGGGCCCCCTCAAGCAGTACTTC. Protein sequence: CASSAEGPLKQYF.

V is TRBV7-9 and J is TRBJ2-5; D is possibly TRBD2 (5 bases). The CDR3 has 14 amino acids. V shed 4 bases and J shed 4 bases, with 13 bases lying between them. The germline gives CDR1 SEHNR, CDR2 FQNEAQ (reference sequence). The CDR3 DNA sequence: TGTGCCAGCAGCTCTCTAGCCACGCGAGAGACCCAGTACTTC. Translating it yields CASSSLATRETQYF.

This clonotype was detected a few times. The V gene is TRBV6-2 or TRBV6-3, the J gene TRBJ2-7, with 9 nucleotides matching TRBD1. The length of the CDR3 is 15 residues. V lost 4 bases to trimming and J lost 2 bases; unmatched junction nucleotides: 6. Germline V lookup: CDR1 MNHEY, CDR2 SVGEGT. The CDR3 loop reads CASSWPGQGPYEQYF. The CDR3 coding sequence is TGTGCCAGCAGTTGGCCGGGACAGGGACCCTACGAGCAGTACTTC.

To note about this clonotype: A much larger clonotype is one base distant, so this may be a read error. The chain combines TRBV15 with TRBJ2-1; D is undetermined. The V gene's germline CDR1 is LNHNV and CDR2 YYDKDF (reference sequence). The CDR3 loop spans 13 amino acids. V was cut by 2 bases and J by 9 bases, with 11 bases left in between. DNA of the CDR3: TGTGCCACCAGCAGAAAAAGGCTGGCTGAGCAGTTCTTC. Its protein product is CATSRKRLAEQFF.

This clonotype has a handful of counts. This chain links TRBV27 with TRBJ2-3, with 9 nucleotides matching TRBD2. The V segment lost 5 bases and the J segment 3 bases; nucleotides outside the gene matches: 6. This CDR3 contains 15 residues. Germline loops: CDR1 MNHEY, CDR2 SMNVEV (reference sequence). CDR3 in amino acids: CASSPLSGGTDTQYF. The CDR3 coding sequence is TGTGCCAGCAGTCCCCTAAGCGGGGGGACAGATACGCAGTATTTT.